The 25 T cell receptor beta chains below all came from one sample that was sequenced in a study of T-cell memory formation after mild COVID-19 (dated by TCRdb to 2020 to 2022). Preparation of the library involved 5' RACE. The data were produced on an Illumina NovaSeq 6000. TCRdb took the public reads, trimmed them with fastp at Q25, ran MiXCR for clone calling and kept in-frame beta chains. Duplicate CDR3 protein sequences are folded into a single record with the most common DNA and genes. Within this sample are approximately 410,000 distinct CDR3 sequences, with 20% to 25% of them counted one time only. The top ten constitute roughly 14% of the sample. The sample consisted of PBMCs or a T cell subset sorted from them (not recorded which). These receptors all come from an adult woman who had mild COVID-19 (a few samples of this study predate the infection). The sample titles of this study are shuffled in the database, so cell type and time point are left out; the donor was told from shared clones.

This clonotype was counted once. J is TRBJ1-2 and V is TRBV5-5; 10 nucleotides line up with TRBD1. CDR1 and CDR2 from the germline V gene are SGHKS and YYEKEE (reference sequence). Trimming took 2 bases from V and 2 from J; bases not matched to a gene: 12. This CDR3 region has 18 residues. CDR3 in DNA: TGTGCCAGCAGCTTTATTCCGCAGGGACAGGGGTTAAACTATGGCTACACCTTC. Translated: CASSFIPQGQGLNYGYTF. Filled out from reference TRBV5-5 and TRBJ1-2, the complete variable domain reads DAGVTQSPTHLIKTRGQQVTLRCSPISGHKSVSWYQQVLGQGPQFIFQYYEKEERGRGNFPDRFSARQFPNYSSELNVNALLLGDSALYLCASSFIPQGQGLNYGYTFGSGTRLTVV.

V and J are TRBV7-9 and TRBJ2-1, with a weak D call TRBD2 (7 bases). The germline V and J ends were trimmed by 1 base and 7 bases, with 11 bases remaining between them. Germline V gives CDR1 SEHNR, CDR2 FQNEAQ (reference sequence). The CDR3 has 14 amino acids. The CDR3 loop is CASSLVQGGNEQFF. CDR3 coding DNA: TGTGCCAGCAGCTTAGTACAGGGAGGGAATGAGCAGTTCTTC.

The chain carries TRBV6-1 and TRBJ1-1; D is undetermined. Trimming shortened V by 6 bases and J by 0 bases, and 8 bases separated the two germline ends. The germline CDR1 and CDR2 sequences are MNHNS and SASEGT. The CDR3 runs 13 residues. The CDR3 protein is CASRAGMNTEAFF. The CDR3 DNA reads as TGTGCCAGCAGGGCAGGAATGAACACTGAAGCTTTCTTT.

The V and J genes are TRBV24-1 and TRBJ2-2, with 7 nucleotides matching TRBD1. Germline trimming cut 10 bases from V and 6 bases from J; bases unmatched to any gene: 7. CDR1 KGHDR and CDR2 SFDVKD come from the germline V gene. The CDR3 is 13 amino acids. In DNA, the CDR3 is TGTGCCACTAGAGACAGGGACGCCGGGGAGCTGTTTTTT. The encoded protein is CATRDRDAGELFF.

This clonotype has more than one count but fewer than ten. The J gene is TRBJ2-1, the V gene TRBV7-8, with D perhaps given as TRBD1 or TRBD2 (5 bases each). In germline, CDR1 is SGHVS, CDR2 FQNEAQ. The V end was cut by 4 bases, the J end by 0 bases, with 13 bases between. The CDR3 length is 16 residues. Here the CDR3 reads CASSWGSPSSYNEQFF. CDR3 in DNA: TGTGCCAGCAGCTGGGGGTCTCCGAGCTCCTACAATGAGCAGTTCTTC.

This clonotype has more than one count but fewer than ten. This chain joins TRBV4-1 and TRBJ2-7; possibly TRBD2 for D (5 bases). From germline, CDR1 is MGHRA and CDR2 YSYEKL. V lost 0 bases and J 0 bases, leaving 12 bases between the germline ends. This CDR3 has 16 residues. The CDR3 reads CASSQDRGVSSYEQYF. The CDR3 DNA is TGCGCCAGCAGCCAAGATCGGGGAGTATCCTCCTACGAGCAGTACTTC.

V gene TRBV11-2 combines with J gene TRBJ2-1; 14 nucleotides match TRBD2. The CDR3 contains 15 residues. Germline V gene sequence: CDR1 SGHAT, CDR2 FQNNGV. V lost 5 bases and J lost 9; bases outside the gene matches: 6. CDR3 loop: CASSLTSGGAPEQFF. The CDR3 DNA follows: TGTGCCAGCAGCCTGACTAGCGGGGGGGCCCCTGAGCAGTTCTTC.

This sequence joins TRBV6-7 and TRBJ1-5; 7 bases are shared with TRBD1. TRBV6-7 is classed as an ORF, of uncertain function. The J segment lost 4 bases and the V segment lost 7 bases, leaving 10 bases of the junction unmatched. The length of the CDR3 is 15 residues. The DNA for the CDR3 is TGTGCCAGCATACTGGGGACAGCACGAAATCAGCCCCAGCATTTT. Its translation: CASILGTARNQPQHF.

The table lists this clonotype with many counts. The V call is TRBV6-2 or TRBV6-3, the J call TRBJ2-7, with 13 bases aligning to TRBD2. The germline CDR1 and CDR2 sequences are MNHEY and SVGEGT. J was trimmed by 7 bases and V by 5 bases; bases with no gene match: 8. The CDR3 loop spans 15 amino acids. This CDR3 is CASSPGLAGVGEQYF. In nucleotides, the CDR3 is TGTGCCAGCAGTCCCGGACTAGCGGGAGTGGGGGAGCAGTACTTC.

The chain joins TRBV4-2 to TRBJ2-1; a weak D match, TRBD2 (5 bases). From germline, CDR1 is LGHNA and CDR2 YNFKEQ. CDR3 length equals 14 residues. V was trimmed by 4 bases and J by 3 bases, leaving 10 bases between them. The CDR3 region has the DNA TGTGCCAGCAGCCCCTTCGGGGACTACAATGAGCAGTTCTTC. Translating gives CASSPFGDYNEQFF.

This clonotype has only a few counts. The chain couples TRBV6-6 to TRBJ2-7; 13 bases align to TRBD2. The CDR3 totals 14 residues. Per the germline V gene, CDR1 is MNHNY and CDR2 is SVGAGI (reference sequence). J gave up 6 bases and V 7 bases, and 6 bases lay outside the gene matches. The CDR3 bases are TGTGCCAGCACCGGACTAGCGGGGGCTGGCGAGCAGTACTTC. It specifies CASTGLAGAGEQYF.

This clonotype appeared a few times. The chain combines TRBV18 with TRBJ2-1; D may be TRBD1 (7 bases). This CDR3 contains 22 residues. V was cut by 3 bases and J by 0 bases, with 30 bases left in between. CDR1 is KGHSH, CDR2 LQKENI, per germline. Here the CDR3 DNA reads TGTGCCAGCTCACCTCCGGGGGCCTCCGACAGGGCCGGGACCAGCTCCTACAATGAGCAGTTCTTC. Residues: CASSPPGASDRAGTSSYNEQFF.

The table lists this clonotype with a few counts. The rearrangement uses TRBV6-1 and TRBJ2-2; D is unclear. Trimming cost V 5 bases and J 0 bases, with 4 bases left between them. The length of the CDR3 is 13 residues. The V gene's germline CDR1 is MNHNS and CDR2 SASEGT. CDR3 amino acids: CASSYTNTGELFF. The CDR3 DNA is TGTGCCAGCAGTTACACGAACACCGGGGAGCTGTTTTTT.

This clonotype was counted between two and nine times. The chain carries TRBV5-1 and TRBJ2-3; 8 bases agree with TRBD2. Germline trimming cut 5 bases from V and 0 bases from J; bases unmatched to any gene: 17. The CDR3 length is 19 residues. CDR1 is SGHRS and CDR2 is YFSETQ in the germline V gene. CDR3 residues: CASSHWFEVVAGSTDTQYF. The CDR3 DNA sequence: TGCGCCAGCAGTCATTGGTTCGAGGTGGTAGCGGGAAGCACAGATACGCAGTATTTT.

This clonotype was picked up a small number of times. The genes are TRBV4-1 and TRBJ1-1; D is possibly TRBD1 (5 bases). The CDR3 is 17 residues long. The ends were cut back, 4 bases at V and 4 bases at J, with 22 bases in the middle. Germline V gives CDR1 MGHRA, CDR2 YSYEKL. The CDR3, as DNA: TGCGCCAGCAGCCCTCAATGGGGTGACAGAAGGGGCACTGAAGCTTTCTTT. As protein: CASSPQWGDRRGTEAFF.

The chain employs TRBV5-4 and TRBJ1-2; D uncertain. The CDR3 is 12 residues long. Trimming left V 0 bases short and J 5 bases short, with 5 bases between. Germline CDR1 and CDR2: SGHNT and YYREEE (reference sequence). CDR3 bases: TGTGCCAGCAGCTTGGACATGTATGGCTACACCTTC. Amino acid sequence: CASSLDMYGYTF.

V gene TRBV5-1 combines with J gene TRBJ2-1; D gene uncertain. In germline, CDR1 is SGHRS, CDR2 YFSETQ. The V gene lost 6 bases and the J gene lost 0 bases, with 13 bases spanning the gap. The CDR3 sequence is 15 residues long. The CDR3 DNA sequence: TGCGCCAGCAAGCCGACTCCTCACTCCTACAATGAGCAGTTCTTC. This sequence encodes CASKPTPHSYNEQFF.

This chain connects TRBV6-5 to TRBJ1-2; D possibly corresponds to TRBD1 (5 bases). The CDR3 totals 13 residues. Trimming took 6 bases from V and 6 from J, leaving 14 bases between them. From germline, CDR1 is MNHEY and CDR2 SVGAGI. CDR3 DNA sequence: TGTGCCAGCAGCGTACCGGGACGGAATGGCTACACCTTC. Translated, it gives CASSVPGRNGYTF.

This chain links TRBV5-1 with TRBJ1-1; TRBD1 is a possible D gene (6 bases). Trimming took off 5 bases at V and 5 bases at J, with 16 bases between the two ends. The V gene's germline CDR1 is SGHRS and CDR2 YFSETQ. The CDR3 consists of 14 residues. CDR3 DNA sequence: TGCGCCAGCAGAGAGGCTGGGGGCGAGACTGAAGCTTTCTTT. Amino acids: CASREAGGETEAFF. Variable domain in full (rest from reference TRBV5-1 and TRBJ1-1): KAGVTQTPRYLIKTRGQQVTLSCSPISGHRSVSWYQQTPGQGLQFLFEYFSETQRNKGNFPGRFSGRQFSNSRSEMNVSTLELGDSALYLCASREAGGETEAFFGQGTRLTVV.

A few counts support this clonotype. The CDR3 bases are TGTGCCAGCAGCCGGGCCGCATTGAACACTGAAGCTTTCTTT. Translating gives CASSRAALNTEAFF. The rearrangement links TRBV7-9 to TRBJ1-1; no definite D call. Per the germline V gene, CDR1 is SEHNR and CDR2 is FQNEAQ (reference sequence). The CDR3 is made up of 14 amino acids. Trimming cost V 5 bases and J 0 bases, with 10 bases left between them.

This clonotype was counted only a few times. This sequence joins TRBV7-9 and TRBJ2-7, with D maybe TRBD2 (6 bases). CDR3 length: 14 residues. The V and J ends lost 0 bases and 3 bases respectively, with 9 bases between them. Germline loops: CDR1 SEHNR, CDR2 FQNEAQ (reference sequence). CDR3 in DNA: TGTGCCAGCAGCTTAGCGGCGGGGATCTACGAGCAGTACTTC. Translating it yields CASSLAAGIYEQYF.

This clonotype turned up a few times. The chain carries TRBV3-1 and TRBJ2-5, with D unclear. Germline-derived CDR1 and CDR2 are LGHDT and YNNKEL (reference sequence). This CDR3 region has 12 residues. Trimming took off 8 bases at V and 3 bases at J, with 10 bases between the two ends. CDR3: CASAPDEETQYF. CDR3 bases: TGTGCCAGCGCCCCAGACGAAGAGACCCAGTACTTC.

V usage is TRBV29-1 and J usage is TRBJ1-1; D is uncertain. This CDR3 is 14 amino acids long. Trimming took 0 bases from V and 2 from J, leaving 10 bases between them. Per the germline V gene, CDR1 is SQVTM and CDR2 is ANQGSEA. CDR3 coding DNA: TGCAGCGTTGAAGATCCGGGGAGAAACACTGAAGCTTTCTTT. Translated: CSVEDPGRNTEAFF.

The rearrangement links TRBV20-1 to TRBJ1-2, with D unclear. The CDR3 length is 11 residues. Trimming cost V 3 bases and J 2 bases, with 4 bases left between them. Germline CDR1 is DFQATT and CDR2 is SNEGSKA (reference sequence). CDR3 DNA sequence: TGCAGTGCTAGCGAGAACTATGGCTACACCTTC. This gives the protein CSASENYGYTF.

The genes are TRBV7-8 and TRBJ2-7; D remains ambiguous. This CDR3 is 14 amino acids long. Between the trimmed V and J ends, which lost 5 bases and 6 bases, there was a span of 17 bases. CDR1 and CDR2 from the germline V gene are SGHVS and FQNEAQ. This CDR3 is CASSLGRAPTEQYF. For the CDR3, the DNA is TGTGCCAGCAGCCTCGGAAGAGCCCCAACCGAGCAGTACTTC.